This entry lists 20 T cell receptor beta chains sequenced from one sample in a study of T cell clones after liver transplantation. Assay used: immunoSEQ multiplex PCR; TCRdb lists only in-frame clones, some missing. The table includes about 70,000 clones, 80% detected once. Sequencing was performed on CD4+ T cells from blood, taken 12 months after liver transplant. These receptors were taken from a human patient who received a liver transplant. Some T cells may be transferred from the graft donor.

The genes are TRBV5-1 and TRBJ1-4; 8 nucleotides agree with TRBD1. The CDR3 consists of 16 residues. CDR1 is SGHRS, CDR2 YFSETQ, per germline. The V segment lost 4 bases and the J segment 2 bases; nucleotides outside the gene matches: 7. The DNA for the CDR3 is TGCGCCAGCAGCCCTAATTCAGGGGGCACTAATGAAAAACTGTTTTTT. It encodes CASSPNSGGTNEKLFF.

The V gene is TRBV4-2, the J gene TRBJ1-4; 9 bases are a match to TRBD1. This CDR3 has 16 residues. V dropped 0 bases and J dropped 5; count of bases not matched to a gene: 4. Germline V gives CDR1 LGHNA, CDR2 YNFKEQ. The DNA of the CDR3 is TGTGCCAGCAGCCAAGATGGGGGGACAGGGAATGAAAAACTGTTTTTT. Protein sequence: CASSQDGGTGNEKLFF.

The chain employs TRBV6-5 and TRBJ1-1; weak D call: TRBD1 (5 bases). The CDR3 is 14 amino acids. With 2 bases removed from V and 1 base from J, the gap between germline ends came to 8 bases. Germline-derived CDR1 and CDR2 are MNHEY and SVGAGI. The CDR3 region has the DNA TGTGCCAGCAGTTACGAGGGACCGAACACTGAAGCTTTCTTT. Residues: CASSYEGPNTEAFF.

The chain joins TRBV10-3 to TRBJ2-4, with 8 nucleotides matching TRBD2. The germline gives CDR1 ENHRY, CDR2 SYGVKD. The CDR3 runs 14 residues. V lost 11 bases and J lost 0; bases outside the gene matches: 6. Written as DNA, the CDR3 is TGTGCCGCCGGGGGGGGGTTAGCCAAAAACATTCAGTACTTC. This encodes CAAGGGLAKNIQYF.

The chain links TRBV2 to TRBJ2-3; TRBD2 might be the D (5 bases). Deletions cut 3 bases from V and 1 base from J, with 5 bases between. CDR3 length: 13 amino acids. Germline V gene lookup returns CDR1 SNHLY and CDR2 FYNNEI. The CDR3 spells CASSEGGTDTQYF. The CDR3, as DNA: TGTGCCAGCAGTGAGGGAGGCACAGATACGCAGTATTTT.

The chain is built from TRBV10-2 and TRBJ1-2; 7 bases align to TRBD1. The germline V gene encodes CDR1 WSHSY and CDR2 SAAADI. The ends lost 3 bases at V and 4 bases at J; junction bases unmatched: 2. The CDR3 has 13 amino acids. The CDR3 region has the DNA TGCGCCAGCAGTGACGACAGGGTCTATGGCTACACCTTC. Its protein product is CASSDDRVYGYTF.

The DNA for the CDR3 is TGTGCCAGCAGAGGGAGCGGAAGGGGGAGTGAGCAGTTCTTC. This encodes CASRGSGRGSEQFF. The chain employs TRBV9 and TRBJ2-1; tentative D call: TRBD1 (6 bases). Germline-derived CDR1 and CDR2 are SGDLS and YYNGEE. CDR3 length equals 14 residues. With 5 bases removed from V and 9 bases from J, the gap between germline ends came to 18 bases.

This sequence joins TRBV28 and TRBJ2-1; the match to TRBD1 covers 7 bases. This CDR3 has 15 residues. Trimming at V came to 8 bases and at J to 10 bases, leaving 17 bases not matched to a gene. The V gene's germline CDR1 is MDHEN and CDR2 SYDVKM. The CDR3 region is CASGLGVRQGLEQFF. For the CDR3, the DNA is TGTGCCAGCGGGTTAGGGGTCCGACAGGGTTTGGAGCAGTTCTTC.

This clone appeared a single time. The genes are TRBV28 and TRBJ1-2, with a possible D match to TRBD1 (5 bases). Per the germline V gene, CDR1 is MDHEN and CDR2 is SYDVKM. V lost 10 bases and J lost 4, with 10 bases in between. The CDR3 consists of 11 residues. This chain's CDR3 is CAIGAGYGYTF. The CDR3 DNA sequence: TGTGCCATTGGGGCGGGCTATGGCTACACCTTC.

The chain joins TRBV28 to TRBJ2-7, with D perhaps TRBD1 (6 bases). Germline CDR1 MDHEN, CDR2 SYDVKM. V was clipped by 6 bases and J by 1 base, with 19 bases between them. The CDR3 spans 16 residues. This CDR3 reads CASRFLQGVDSYEQYF. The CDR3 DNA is TGTGCCAGCAGGTTTCTACAGGGAGTGGATTCCTACGAGCAGTACTTC.

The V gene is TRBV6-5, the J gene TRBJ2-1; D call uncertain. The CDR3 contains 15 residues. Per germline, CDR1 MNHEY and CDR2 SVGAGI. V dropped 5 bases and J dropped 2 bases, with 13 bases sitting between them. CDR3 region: CASSPTGRTYNEQFF. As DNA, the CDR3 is TGTGCCAGCAGTCCGACGGGCCGTACCTACAATGAGCAGTTCTTC.

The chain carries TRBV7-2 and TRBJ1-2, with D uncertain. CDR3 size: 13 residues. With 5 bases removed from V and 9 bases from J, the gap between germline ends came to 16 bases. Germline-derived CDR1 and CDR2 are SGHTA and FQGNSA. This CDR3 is CASSTQTVVSYTF. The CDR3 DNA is TGTGCCAGCAGCACCCAGACGGTCGTAAGCTACACCTTC.

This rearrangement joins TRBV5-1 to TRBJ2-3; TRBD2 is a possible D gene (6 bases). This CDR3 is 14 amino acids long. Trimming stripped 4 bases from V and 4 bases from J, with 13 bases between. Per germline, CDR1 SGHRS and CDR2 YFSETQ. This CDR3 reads CASSTFGSADTQYF. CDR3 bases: TGCGCCAGCAGCACCTTCGGGAGTGCAGATACGCAGTATTTT.

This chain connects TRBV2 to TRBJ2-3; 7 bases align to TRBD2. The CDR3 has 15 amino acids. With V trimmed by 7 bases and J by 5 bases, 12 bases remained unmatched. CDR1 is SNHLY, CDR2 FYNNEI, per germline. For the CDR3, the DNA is TGTGCCAGCACAACCGGGGGTGCGGGAGAAGATACGCAGTATTTT. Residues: CASTTGGAGEDTQYF.

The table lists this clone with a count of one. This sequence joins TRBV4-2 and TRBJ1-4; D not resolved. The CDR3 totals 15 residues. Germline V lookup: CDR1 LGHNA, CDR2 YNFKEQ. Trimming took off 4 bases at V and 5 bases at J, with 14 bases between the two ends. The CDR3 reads CASSPGAAINEKLFF. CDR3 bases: TGTGCCAGCAGCCCCGGAGCAGCGATAAATGAAAAACTGTTTTTT.

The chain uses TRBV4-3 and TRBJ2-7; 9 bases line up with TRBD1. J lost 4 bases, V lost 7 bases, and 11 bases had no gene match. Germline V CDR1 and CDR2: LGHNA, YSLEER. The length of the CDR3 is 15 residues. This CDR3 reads CASTNRGQGWYEQYF. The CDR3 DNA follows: TGCGCCAGCACCAACAGGGGGCAGGGGTGGTACGAGCAGTACTTC.

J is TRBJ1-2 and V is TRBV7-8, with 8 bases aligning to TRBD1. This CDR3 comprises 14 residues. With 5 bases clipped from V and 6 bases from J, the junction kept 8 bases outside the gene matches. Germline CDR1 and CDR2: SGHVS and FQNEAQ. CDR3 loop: CASSPRTGLDGYTF. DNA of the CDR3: TGTGCCAGCAGCCCCCGGACAGGGTTGGATGGCTACACCTTC.

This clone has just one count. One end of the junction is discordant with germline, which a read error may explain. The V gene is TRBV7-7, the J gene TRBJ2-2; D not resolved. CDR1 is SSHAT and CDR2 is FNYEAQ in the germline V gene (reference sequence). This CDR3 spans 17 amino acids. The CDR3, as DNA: TGTGCTAGCAGCTTCTCAGAGGATCACTCGAACACCGGGGAGCTGTTTTTT. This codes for CASSFSEDHSNTGELFF. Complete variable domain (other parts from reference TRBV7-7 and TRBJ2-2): GAGVSQSPRYKVTKRGQDVTLRCDPISSHATLYWYQQALGQGPEFLTYFNYEAQPDKSGLPSDRFSAERPEGSISTLTIQRTEQRDSAMYRCASSFSEDHSNTGELFFGEGSRLTVL.

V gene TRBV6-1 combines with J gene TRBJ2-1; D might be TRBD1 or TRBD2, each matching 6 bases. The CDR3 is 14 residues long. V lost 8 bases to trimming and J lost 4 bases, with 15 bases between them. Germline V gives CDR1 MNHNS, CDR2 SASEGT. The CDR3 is CASLRGHQYNEQFF. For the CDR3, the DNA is TGTGCCAGCCTGCGGGGACACCAGTACAATGAGCAGTTCTTC.

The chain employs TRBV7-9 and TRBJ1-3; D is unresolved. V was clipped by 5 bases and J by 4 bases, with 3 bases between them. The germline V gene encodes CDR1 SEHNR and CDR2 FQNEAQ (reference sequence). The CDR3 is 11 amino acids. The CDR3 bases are TGTGCCAGCAGCCGCGGAAACACCATATATTTT. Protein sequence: CASSRGNTIYF.